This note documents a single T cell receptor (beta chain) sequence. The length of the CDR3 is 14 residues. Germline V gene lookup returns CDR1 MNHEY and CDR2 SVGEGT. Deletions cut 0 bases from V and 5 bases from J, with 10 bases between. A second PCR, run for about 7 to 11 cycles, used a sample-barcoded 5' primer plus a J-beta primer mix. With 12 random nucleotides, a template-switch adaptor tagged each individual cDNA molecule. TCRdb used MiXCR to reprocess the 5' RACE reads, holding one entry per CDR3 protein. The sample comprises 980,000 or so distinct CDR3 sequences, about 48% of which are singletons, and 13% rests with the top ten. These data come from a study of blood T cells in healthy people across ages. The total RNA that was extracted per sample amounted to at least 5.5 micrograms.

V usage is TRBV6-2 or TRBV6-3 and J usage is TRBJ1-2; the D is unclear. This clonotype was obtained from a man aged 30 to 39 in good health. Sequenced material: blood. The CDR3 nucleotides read TGTGCCAGCAGTTACTCCTCGGAGACATATGGCTACACCTTC. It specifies CASSYSSETYGYTF.